This T cell receptor (beta chain) was observed in a study of cytomegalovirus exposure and HLA in healthy donors. V lost 6 bases, J lost 4 bases, and 7 bases lay in between. From germline, CDR1 is SQVTM and CDR2 ANQGSEA. CDR3 size: 11 residues. Of note for this clone: The antigen remains unidentified.

The PCR had 60 Vbeta and 13 Jbeta primers. The repertoire was sequenced with immunoSEQ multiplex PCR; TCRdb's copy has only in-frame clones and lacks some. The sample lists around 150,000 clones, 82% occurring once. General study points: Common viral pathogens seemed to be connected with several of the most significant clusters, according to a later analysis.

The sequenced sample was PBMCs. The TCR was taken from a girl aged 10 to 17 in good health and CMV-seropositive. The genes are TRBV29-1 and TRBJ1-3; D is perhaps TRBD1 (5 bases). In DNA form, the CDR3 reads TGCAGCGTACGGACAGGAAACACCATATATTTT. It specifies CSVRTGNTIYF.